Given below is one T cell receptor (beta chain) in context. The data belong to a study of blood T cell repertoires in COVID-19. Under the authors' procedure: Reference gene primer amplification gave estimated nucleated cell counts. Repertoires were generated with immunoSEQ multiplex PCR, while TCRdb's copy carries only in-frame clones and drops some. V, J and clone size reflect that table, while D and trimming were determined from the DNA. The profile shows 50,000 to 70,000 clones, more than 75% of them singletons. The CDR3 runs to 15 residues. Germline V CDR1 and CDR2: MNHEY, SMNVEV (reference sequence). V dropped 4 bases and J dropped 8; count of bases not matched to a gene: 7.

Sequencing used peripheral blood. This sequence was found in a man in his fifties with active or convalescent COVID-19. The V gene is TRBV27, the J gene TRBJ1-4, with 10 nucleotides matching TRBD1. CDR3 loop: CASSSSDRGIEKLFF. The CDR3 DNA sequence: TGTGCCAGCAGTTCCTCGGACAGGGGGATCGAAAAACTGTTTTTT.